This TCR beta chain comes out of a study of human T cells and chemical hapten exposure. Ten or more counts support this clonotype. TCRdb fed the RACE reads into MiXCR, producing one record per CDR3 protein. The repertoire includes 380,000 or so distinct CDR3 sequences, approximately 4.4% of them detected once, and about 2.1% sits in the top ten. V gave up 4 bases and J gave up 8 bases, with 12 bases separating them. CDR3 length: 13 amino acids. Time point noted: patch test 1, 2 weeks after DPC sensitization. Indicated treatment: therapeutic diphenylcyclopropenone sensitization with weekly scalp DPC. Sequenced material: whole blood, taken in connection with sensitization to the hapten diphenylcyclopropenone (DPC). This TCR derives from a woman between 50 and 59 years old with alopecia areata. Some clones in this sample may be carry-over from other donors' samples. This chain links TRBV12-3 or TRBV12-4 with TRBJ2-1; D is possibly TRBD2 (5 bases). The CDR3 DNA reads as TGTGCCAGCAGTTCCCCCGGGGTCGATGAGCAGTTCTTC. It translates to CASSSPGVDEQFF.